This T cell receptor beta chain was profiled in a study of regulatory T cells in long-lasting Graves disease. Documented time point: persistent/refractory GD, antithyroid drugs over 5 years with positive TRAb. Extracted PBMC RNA gave rise to the TCR library. Peripheral blood, roughly 10 milliliters of it, was drawn into EDTA tubes. Arm-PCR of CDR3 regions with iRepertoire HTBI primers generated TCR beta libraries. MiXCR, run by TCRdb on the multiplex PCR reads, gives a single entry per CDR3 protein. The sample carries about 470,000 distinct CDR3 sequences, around 20% recorded once. Points on this clonotype: One end of the junction is discordant with germline, which a read error may explain.

This receptor was taken from a female donor with Graves disease. The input for sequencing was peripheral blood mononuclear cells (PBMCs), taken when the disease was refractory, from a patient treated with antithyroid drugs.

The CDR3 nucleotides read TGTACCAGCAGTTTAATAAGCGGAGCGGCTTACGAGCAGTACTTC. Residues: CTSSLISGAAYEQYF. The V and J genes are TRBV27 and TRBJ2-7; D possibly corresponds to TRBD2 (5 bases). This CDR3 spans 15 amino acids. Germline V CDR1 and CDR2: MNHEY, SMNVEV (reference sequence).